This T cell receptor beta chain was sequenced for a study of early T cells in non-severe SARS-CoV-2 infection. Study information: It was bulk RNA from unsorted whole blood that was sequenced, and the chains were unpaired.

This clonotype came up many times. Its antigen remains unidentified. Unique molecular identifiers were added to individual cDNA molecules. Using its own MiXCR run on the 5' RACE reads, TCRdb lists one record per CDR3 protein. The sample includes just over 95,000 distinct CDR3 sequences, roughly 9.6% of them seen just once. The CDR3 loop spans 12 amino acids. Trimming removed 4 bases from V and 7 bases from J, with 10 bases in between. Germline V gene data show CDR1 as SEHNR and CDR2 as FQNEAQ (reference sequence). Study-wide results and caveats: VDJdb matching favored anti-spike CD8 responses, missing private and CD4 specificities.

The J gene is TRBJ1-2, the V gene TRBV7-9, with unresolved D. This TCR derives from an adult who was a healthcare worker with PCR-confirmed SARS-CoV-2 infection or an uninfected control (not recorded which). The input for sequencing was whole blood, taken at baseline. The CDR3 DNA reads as TGTGCCAGCAGCTCAGTGCTGAGTGGCTACACCTTC. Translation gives CASSSVLSGYTF.